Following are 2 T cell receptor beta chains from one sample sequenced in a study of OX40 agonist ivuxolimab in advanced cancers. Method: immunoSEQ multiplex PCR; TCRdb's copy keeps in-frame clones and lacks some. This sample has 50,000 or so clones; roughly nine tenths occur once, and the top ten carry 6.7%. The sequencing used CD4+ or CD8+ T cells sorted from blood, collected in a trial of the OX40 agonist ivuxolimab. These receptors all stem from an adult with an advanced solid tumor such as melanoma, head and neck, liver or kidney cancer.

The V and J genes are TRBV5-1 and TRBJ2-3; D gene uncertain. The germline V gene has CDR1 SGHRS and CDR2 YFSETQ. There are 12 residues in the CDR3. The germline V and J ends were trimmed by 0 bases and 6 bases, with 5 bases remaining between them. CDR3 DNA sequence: TGCGCCAGCAGCTTGGTTGCCGATACGCAGTATTTT. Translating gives CASSLVADTQYF.

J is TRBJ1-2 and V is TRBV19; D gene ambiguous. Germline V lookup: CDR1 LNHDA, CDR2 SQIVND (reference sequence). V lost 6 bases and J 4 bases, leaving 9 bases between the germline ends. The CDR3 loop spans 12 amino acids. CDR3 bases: TGTGCCAGTAGATTATACCGCTATGGCTACACCTTC. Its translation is CASRLYRYGYTF.